The T cell receptor (beta chain) under discussion was sequenced for a study of cytomegalovirus exposure and HLA in healthy donors. General study results and limits: In a later analysis, several top co-occurrence clusters appeared linked to parvovirus B19, influenza, CMV and Epstein-Barr virus. Follow-up analysis later connected one missense variant in DCLRE1C with trimming of TCR beta V- and J-genes. Among TCR sequences, most were rare, though some public TCRs appeared in many donors. It has been reported that TCR beta sequences accurately predicted the HLA-A and HLA-B alleles of most subjects.

J lost 8 bases, V lost 3 bases, and 6 bases had no gene match. The CDR3 sequence is 13 residues long. Germline CDR1 SGHTA, CDR2 FQGNSA. In regard to this clone: Its antigen is unknown.

The PCR contained 60 Vbeta and 13 Jbeta primers. Generated by immunoSEQ multiplex PCR, the TCRdb table keeps only in-frame clones and is missing some. Seen here are approximately 76,000 clones, around 70% observed once, and the top ten hold 16%. The source of this sequence is a woman between 35 and 50 years old in good health and CMV-seropositive. Sequenced material: PBMCs. This rearrangement joins TRBV7-2 to TRBJ1-2; 7 nucleotides line up with TRBD1. The CDR3 protein is CASSFDRASGYTF. CDR3 DNA sequence: TGTGCCAGCAGCTTCGACAGGGCCTCAGGCTACACCTTC. Together with reference TRBV7-2 and TRBJ1-2, the CDR3 gives the full variable domain: GAGVSQSPSNKVTEKGKDVELRCDPISGHTALYWYRQSLGQGLEFLIYFQGNSAPDKSGLPSDRFSAERTGGSVSTLTIQRTQQEDSAVYLCASSFDRASGYTFGSGTRLTVV.